The 30 T cell receptor beta chains below all came from one sample that was sequenced in a study of blood T cell repertoires in COVID-19. The table came from immunoSEQ multiplex PCR; TCRdb's copy has only in-frame clones and leaves some out. The table lists about 180,000 clones, around 80% of them singletons. Sequencing input: PBMCs or T cells enriched from blood (not recorded which). The receptors stem from a man aged 50-60 years who had recovered from COVID-19.

This clone came up once. The V gene is TRBV19, the J gene TRBJ1-6, with TRBD1 matching 7 bases. Germline-derived CDR1 and CDR2 are LNHDA and SQIVND (reference sequence). The CDR3 totals 15 residues. J lost 1 base, V lost 9 bases, and 6 bases had no gene match. CDR3 protein: CASQPQGSYNSPLHF. DNA of the CDR3: TGTGCCAGCCAACCACAGGGGTCCTATAATTCACCCCTCCACTTT.

The chain employs TRBV6-5 and TRBJ1-1; the D is unclear. Trimming took off 6 bases at V and 2 bases at J, with 10 bases between the two ends. The CDR3 runs to 13 residues. Germline assignment: CDR1 MNHEY and CDR2 SVGAGI. Written as DNA, the CDR3 is TGTGCCAGCAGATCCACAGAAAACACTGAAGCTTTCTTT. It yields the protein CASRSTENTEAFF.

The J gene is TRBJ1-6, the V gene TRBV25-1, with D possibly TRBD1 on 6 matching bases. The CDR3 is 12 residues long. The V gene's germline CDR1 is MGHDK and CDR2 SYGVNS. With 3 bases removed from V and 12 bases from J, the gap between germline ends came to 9 bases. The CDR3 nucleotides are TGTGCCAGCAGTGACACAGGGCTACCCCTCCACTTT. Protein: CASSDTGLPLHF.

V usage is TRBV5-1 and J usage is TRBJ1-6; a weak D match, TRBD1 (5 bases). The V and J ends lost 2 bases and 6 bases respectively, with 9 bases between them. The CDR3 length is 14 residues. Germline V gives CDR1 SGHRS, CDR2 YFSETQ. The CDR3 bases are TGCGCCAGCAGCTTAGGAGGGACTAATTCACCCCTCCACTTT. It encodes CASSLGGTNSPLHF.

The rearrangement joins TRBV3-1 (or the pseudogene TRBV3-2) to TRBJ1-1; 7 nucleotides agree with TRBD1. The CDR3 covers 15 residues. V gave up 4 bases and J gave up 5 bases; unmatched junction bases: 10. Germline V gene data show CDR1 as LGHDT and CDR2 as YNNKEL (reference sequence). The CDR3 loop is CASSRTTGAKTEAFF. The CDR3 DNA sequence: TGTGCCAGCAGCCGCACCACAGGGGCCAAAACTGAAGCTTTCTTT.

The chain combines TRBV30 with TRBJ1-2, with D maybe TRBD1 (6 bases). The CDR3 loop spans 13 amino acids. The ends were cut back, 2 bases at V and 1 base at J, with 8 bases in the middle. The germline gives CDR1 GTSNPN, CDR2 SVGIG (reference sequence). The CDR3 is CAWSMDSNYGYTF. The CDR3 bases are TGTGCCTGGAGTATGGACAGTAACTATGGCTACACCTTC.

The chain is built from TRBV6-6 and TRBJ1-2; the match to TRBD1 covers 8 bases. The trim removed 7 bases at V and 4 bases at J, leaving 8 bases unmatched. CDR3 size: 14 residues. Looked up from germline, CDR1 is MNHNY and CDR2 is SVGAGI (reference sequence). CDR3 sequence: CASTPGGAFYGYTF. The DNA for the CDR3 is TGTGCCAGCACCCCAGGGGGCGCTTTCTATGGCTACACCTTC.

Here the CDR3 reads CASSEVGLAGFEQYF. The CDR3 region has the DNA TGTGCCAGCAGTGAAGTTGGACTAGCGGGGTTCGAGCAGTACTTC. The J gene is TRBJ2-7, the V gene TRBV6-1; 12 bases agree with TRBD2. The junction had 4 bases not matched to a gene; V was cut back by 1 base and J by 6 bases. Per germline, CDR1 MNHNS and CDR2 SASEGT. The CDR3 consists of 15 residues.

V gene TRBV19 combines with J gene TRBJ1-6; D may be TRBD1 (6 bases). Germline CDR1 and CDR2: LNHDA and SQIVND (reference sequence). CDR3 size: 16 residues. Trimming pared 5 bases from V and 5 bases from J, leaving 16 bases between. CDR3: CASSPPGRGDNSPLHF. In DNA form, the CDR3 reads TGTGCCAGTAGTCCACCCGGGAGGGGGGATAATTCACCCCTCCACTTT.

This clone was seen more than once but under ten times. The chain uses TRBV5-4 and TRBJ1-2, with a possible D match to TRBD1 (6 bases). V was trimmed by 2 bases and J by 7 bases, leaving 15 bases between them. The CDR3 has 14 residues. Germline V lookup: CDR1 SGHNT, CDR2 YYREEE (reference sequence). This chain's CDR3 is CASSFGGASGGYTF. The CDR3 DNA reads as TGTGCCAGCAGCTTTGGGGGGGCTTCGGGTGGCTACACCTTC.

The chain recombines TRBV10-3 with TRBJ2-7, with 9 bases matching TRBD1. CDR1 and CDR2 from the germline V gene are ENHRY and SYGVKD. This CDR3 has 19 amino acids. J was trimmed by 6 bases and V by 2 bases; bases with no gene match: 20. The CDR3 is CAISEAMEQTGGGFIEQYF. CDR3 nucleotides: TGTGCCATCAGTGAGGCTATGGAGCAAACAGGGGGCGGCTTCATCGAGCAGTACTTC.

This clone was detected only once. The CDR3, as DNA: TGTGCCAGCTATGCAGTTTTGGCAGATACGCAGTATTTT. It yields the protein CASYAVLADTQYF. The V and J genes are TRBV18 and TRBJ2-3; no reliable D call. The germline gives CDR1 KGHSH, CDR2 LQKENI. Trimming removed 7 bases at V and 4 bases at J, with 12 bases between. The CDR3 length is 13 residues. The full variable domain, with the rest looked up from reference TRBV18 and TRBJ2-3, is NAGVMQNPRHLVRRRGQEARLRCSPMKGHSHVYWYRQLPEEGLKFMVYLQKENIIDESGMPKERFSAEFPKEGPSILRIQQVVRGDSAAYFCASYAVLADTQYFGPGTRLTVL.

This chain uses TRBV13 with TRBJ2-5; D possibly corresponds to TRBD2 (5 bases). Germline CDR1 PRHDT, CDR2 FYEKMQ (reference sequence). V shed 5 bases and J shed 4 bases, with 14 bases lying between them. The CDR3 extends over 14 amino acids. CDR3 in DNA: TGTGCCAGCAGCCCTAGGGCGAGGGTAGAGACCCAGTACTTC. This translates into CASSPRARVETQYF.

This sequence joins TRBV18 and TRBJ1-5; 8 bases are a match to TRBD1. With V trimmed by 9 bases and J by 3 bases, 13 bases remained unmatched. The germline V gene has CDR1 KGHSH and CDR2 LQKENI. The CDR3 is 16 amino acids. Written as DNA, the CDR3 is TGTGCCAGTTCAACAACCGACAGGGGACTCAATCAGCCCCAGCATTTT. As protein: CASSTTDRGLNQPQHF.

The J gene is TRBJ1-6, the V gene TRBV30, with no clear D. The CDR3 consists of 13 residues. Looked up from germline, CDR1 is GTSNPN and CDR2 is SVGIG (reference sequence). V was trimmed by 2 bases and J by 6 bases, leaving 8 bases between them. CDR3 nucleotide sequence: TGTGCCTGGAGTAGAGCGGTTAATTCACCCCTCCACTTT. Protein product: CAWSRAVNSPLHF.

The chain joins TRBV30 to TRBJ1-5; the D gene is possibly TRBD1 (5 bases). The CDR3 has 13 amino acids. Trimming pared 4 bases from V and 3 bases from J, leaving 10 bases between. Germline V gene data show CDR1 as GTSNPN and CDR2 as SVGIG (reference sequence). Here the CDR3 reads CAWKDSSNQPQHF. CDR3 DNA: TGTGCCTGGAAAGACAGCTCCAATCAGCCCCAGCATTTT.

The count of this clone is one. The rearrangement uses TRBV19 and TRBJ1-5, with D possibly matching TRBD1 (5 bases). V dropped 5 bases and J dropped 5 bases, with 10 bases sitting between them. Germline V gene lookup returns CDR1 LNHDA and CDR2 SQIVND (reference sequence). The CDR3 runs 13 residues. The CDR3 sequence: CASSSGYDQPQHF. The CDR3 DNA sequence: TGTGCCAGTAGTTCAGGGTACGATCAGCCCCAGCATTTT. The variable domain in full, completed from reference TRBV19 and TRBJ1-5, reads DGGITQSPKYLFRKEGQNVTLSCEQNLNHDAMYWYRQDPGQGLRLIYYSQIVNDFQKGDIAEGYSVSREKKESFPLTVTSAQKNPTAFYLCASSSGYDQPQHFGDGTRLSIL.

This clone was detected a few times. The chain uses TRBV15 and TRBJ2-7; TRBD1 might be the D (6 bases). The CDR3 totals 13 residues. Germline lookup yields CDR1 LNHNV and CDR2 YYDKDF (reference sequence). V lost 5 bases to trimming and J lost 4 bases, with 12 bases between them. CDR3 nucleotides: TGTGCCACCAGCGCCCTGGACAGTTACGAGCAGTACTTC. It encodes CATSALDSYEQYF.

The chain joins TRBV3-1 (or the pseudogene TRBV3-2) to TRBJ2-3; 9 bases are a match to TRBD2. The length of the CDR3 is 16 residues. Germline CDR1 LGHDT, CDR2 YNNKEL (reference sequence). The junction had 9 bases not matched to a gene; V was cut back by 4 bases and J by 4 bases. The CDR3: CASSPRRGGGSDTQYF. In DNA form, the CDR3 reads TGTGCCAGCAGCCCACGGCGGGGGGGCGGATCAGATACGCAGTATTTT.

This clone appeared a few times. The chain recombines TRBV30 with TRBJ1-2; TRBD1 matches 8 bases. Germline lookup yields CDR1 GTSNPN and CDR2 SVGIG (reference sequence). This CDR3 comprises 15 residues. J was trimmed by 1 base and V by 3 bases; bases with no gene match: 7. The CDR3, as DNA: TGTGCCTGGAGGCCAGCAGGGGGCGGTAACTATGGCTACACCTTC. The encoded protein is CAWRPAGGGNYGYTF. Filled out from reference TRBV30 and TRBJ1-2, the complete variable domain reads SQTIHQWPATLVQPVGSPLSLECTVEGTSNPNLYWYRQAAGRGLQLLFYSVGIGQISSEVPQNLSASRPQDRQFILSSKKLLLSDSGFYLCAWRPAGGGNYGYTFGSGTRLTVV.

The chain couples TRBV28 to TRBJ1-1; D is perhaps TRBD1 (5 bases). Trimming shortened V by 5 bases and J by 5 bases, and 9 bases separated the two germline ends. Per the germline V gene, CDR1 is MDHEN and CDR2 is SYDVKM. The CDR3 totals 12 residues. The CDR3 reads CASSRGVTEAFF. For the CDR3, the DNA is TGTGCCAGCAGTCGGGGGGTTACTGAAGCTTTCTTT.

The genes are TRBV3-1 (or the pseudogene TRBV3-2) and TRBJ2-7, with D possibly being TRBD2 (5 bases). The CDR3 runs 14 residues. Trimming pared 4 bases from V and 6 bases from J, leaving 16 bases between. Germline CDR1 and CDR2: LGHDT and YNNKEL (reference sequence). Here the CDR3 DNA reads TGTGCCAGCAGCCTCGACTACCGCGAGGGCGAGCAGTACTTC. It encodes CASSLDYREGEQYF.

The rearrangement uses TRBV3-1 (or the pseudogene TRBV3-2) and TRBJ2-5; maybe TRBD1 (6 bases). Germline V gives CDR1 LGHDT, CDR2 YNNKEL (reference sequence). The V end was cut by 1 base, the J end by 3 bases, with 15 bases between. This CDR3 region has 16 residues. The CDR3: CASSQGGRGVEETQYF. The DNA for the CDR3 is TGTGCCAGCAGCCAAGGAGGCAGGGGAGTCGAAGAGACCCAGTACTTC.

Of note for this clone: It may be a read error: a sequence one base away is much more abundant. The chain combines TRBV7-3 with TRBJ1-1; D might be TRBD1 (5 bases). V shed 2 bases and J shed 4 bases, with 11 bases lying between them. From germline, CDR1 is SGHTA and CDR2 FQGTGA. The CDR3 length is 14 residues. In nucleotides, the CDR3 is TGTGCCAGCAGCTTAGGCCCGACAGCCACTGAAGCTTTCTTT. Translation: CASSLGPTATEAFF.

For the CDR3, the DNA is TGTGCCAGTAGGGACGGTTGGGCAGGACTCACTGAAGCTTTCTTT. This sequence encodes CASRDGWAGLTEAFF. J is TRBJ1-1 and V is TRBV19; D is undetermined. Germline CDR1 LNHDA, CDR2 SQIVND (reference sequence). Trimming pared 6 bases from V and 4 bases from J, leaving 18 bases between. CDR3 length equals 15 residues.

This clone was detected once. V and J are TRBV19 and TRBJ1-1; D may be TRBD1 (5 bases). Germline assignment: CDR1 LNHDA and CDR2 SQIVND (reference sequence). V shed 6 bases and J shed 0 bases, with 17 bases lying between them. CDR3 size: 16 residues. CDR3 DNA: TGTGCCAGTAGGAGCAGGGCGGCGACGATGAACACTGAAGCTTTCTTT. Encoded protein: CASRSRAATMNTEAFF.

The J gene is TRBJ2-1, the V gene TRBV19; the D gene is possibly TRBD2 (6 bases). Deletions cut 3 bases from V and 10 bases from J, with 19 bases between. CDR1 and CDR2 (germline): LNHDA, SQIVND (reference sequence). The CDR3 length is 15 residues. The CDR3 reads CASSIWAEGPGEQFF. The CDR3, as DNA: TGTGCCAGTAGTATTTGGGCGGAGGGCCCTGGGGAGCAGTTCTTC.

The chain has TRBV11-2 and TRBJ2-5; 9 nucleotides match TRBD1. The J segment lost 5 bases and the V segment lost 5 bases, leaving 9 bases of the junction unmatched. CDR3 size: 15 residues. Germline CDR1 is SGHAT and CDR2 is FQNNGV. The CDR3 protein is CASSAWDRVGETQYF. As DNA, the CDR3 is TGTGCCAGCAGCGCATGGGACAGGGTGGGGGAGACCCAGTACTTC.

The CDR3 DNA follows: TGTGCCAGCAGCCTTTACACCGGGACTGAAGCTTTCTTT. Amino acids: CASSLYTGTEAFF. The rearrangement links TRBV14 to TRBJ1-1; D gene uncertain. The CDR3 loop spans 13 amino acids. V was shortened by 4 bases and J by 5 bases, with 11 bases between the two germline ends. CDR1 and CDR2 (germline): SGHDN, FVKESK.

The V gene is TRBV2, the J gene TRBJ1-1; the D gene is possibly TRBD1 (6 bases). The CDR3 spans 12 residues. Germline values: CDR1 SNHLY, CDR2 FYNNEI. Trimming left V 10 bases short and J 3 bases short, with 12 bases between. The CDR3 nucleotides read TGTGCCACCATGGGGGCGGACACTGAAGCTTTCTTT. Its protein is CATMGADTEAFF. Based on the CDR3 plus reference TRBV2 and TRBJ1-1, the full variable domain is EPEVTQTPSHQVTQMGQEVILRCVPISNHLYFYWYRQILGQKVEFLVSFYNNEISEKSEIFDDQFSVERPDGSNFTLKIRSTKLEDSAMYFCATMGADTEAFFGQGTRLTVV.